This T cell receptor (beta chain) was retrieved from a study of shared clonotypes between healthy human individuals. About the study: The cohort had two women and a few men, ages 18 to 49.

CD45RO negativity and positive selection for CCR7 defined naive CD8 cells, a population that excluded terminally differentiated effector memory CD45RA+ cells. Generated by immunoSEQ multiplex PCR, the TCRdb table keeps only in-frame clones and is missing some. The sample lists about 1.9 million clones, 80% to 95% seen once, with about 1.6% in the top ten. Sequenced material: naive CD8+ T cells from PBMCs. The source is a man aged 18 to 29 in good health. Some clones in this sample may be carry-over from other donors' samples.

As DNA, the CDR3 is TGTGCCAGCAGTTTGTGGGGGTCTCGAAATGAAAAACTGTTTTTT. Translation: CASSLWGSRNEKLFF. The gene calls are TRBV28 and TRBJ1-4; TRBD1 might be the D (5 bases). There are 15 residues in the CDR3. Germline CDR1 is MDHEN and CDR2 is SYDVKM. V lost 3 bases, J lost 5 bases, and 13 bases lay in between. Supplemented by reference TRBV28 and TRBJ1-4, the full variable domain reads DVKVTQSSRYLVKRTGEKVFLECVQDMDHENMFWYRQDPGLGLRLIYFSYDVKMKEKGDIPEGYSVSREKKERFSLILESASTNQTSMYLCASSLWGSRNEKLFFGSGTQLSVL.